This T cell receptor (beta chain) was observed in a study of T-cell memory formation after mild COVID-19. This CDR3 is 14 amino acids long. V was clipped by 7 bases and J by 0 bases; unmatched bases: 9. The germline CDR1 and CDR2 sequences are SQVTM and ANQGSEA. This clonotype has ten or more counts. TCRdb fed the 5' RACE reads into MiXCR, producing one record per CDR3 protein. Here the sample spans 550,000 to 700,000 distinct CDR3 sequences, around 15% being singletons. The sequenced sample consisted of PBMCs or a T cell subset sorted from them (not recorded which). The clonotype originates from an adult woman who had mild COVID-19 (a few samples of this study predate the infection). Cell type and time point are not known. The chain employs TRBV29-1 and TRBJ2-7; 7 bases are a match to TRBD1. The CDR3 sequence is CSDRTGTVSYEQYF. CDR3 nucleotides: TGCAGCGACCGGACCGGGACAGTCTCCTACGAGCAGTACTTC.